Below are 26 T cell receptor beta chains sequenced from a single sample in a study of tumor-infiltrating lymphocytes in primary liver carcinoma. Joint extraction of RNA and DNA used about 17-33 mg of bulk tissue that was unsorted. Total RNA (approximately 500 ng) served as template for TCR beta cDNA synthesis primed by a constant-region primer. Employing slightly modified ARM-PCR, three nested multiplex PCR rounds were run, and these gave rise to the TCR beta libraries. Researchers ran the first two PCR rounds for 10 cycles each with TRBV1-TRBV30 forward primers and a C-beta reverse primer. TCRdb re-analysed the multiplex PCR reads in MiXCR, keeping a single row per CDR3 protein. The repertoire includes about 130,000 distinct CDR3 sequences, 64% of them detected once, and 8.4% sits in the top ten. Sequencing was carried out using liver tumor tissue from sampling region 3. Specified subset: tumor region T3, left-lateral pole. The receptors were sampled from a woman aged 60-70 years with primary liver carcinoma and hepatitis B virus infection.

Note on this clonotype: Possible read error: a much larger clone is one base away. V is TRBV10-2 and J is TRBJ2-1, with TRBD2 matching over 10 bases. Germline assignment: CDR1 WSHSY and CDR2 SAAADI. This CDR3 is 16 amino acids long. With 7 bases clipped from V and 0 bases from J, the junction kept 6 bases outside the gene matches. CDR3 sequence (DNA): TGCGCCAGCAAGGGACTAGCGCCAAACTCCTACAATGAGCAGTTCTTC. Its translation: CASKGLAPNSYNEQFF.

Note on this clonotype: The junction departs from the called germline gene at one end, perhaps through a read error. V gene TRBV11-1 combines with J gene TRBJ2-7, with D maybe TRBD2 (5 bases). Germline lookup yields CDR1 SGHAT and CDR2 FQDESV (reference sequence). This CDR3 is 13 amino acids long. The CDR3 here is CASSLRLAYKQYF. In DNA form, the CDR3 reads TGTGCCAGCAGCTTGAGGCTAGCCTACAAGCAGTACTTC.

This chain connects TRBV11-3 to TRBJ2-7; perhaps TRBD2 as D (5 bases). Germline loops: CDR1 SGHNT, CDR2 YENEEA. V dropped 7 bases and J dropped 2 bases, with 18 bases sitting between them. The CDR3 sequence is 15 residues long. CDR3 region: CASNFAPTGTYEQYF. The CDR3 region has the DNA TGTGCCAGCAACTTCGCGCCGACGGGGACCTACGAGCAGTACTTC. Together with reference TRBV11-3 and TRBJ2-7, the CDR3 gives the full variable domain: EAGVVQSPRYKIIEKKQPVAFWCNPISGHNTLYWYLQNLGQGPELLIRYENEEAVDDSQLPKDRFSAERLKGVDSTLKIQPAELGDSAVYLCASNFAPTGTYEQYFGPGTRLTVT.

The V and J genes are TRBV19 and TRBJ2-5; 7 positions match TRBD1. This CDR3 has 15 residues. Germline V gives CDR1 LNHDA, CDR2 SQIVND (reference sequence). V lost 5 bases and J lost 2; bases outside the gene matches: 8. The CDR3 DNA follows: TGTGCCAGTAGTCGGAGGACAGGACGGCAAGAGACCCAGTACTTC. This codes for CASSRRTGRQETQYF.

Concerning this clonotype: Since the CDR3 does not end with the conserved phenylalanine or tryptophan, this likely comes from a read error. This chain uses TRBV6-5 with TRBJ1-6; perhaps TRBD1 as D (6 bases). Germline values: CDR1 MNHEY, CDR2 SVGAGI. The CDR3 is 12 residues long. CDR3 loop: CAGSTGQGPLHI. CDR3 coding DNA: TGTGCCGGCAGCACTGGCCAGGGGCCCCTCCACATT.

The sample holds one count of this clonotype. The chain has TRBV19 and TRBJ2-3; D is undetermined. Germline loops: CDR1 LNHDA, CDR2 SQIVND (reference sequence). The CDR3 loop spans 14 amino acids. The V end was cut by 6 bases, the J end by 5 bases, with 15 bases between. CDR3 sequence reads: CASRKASPGDTQYF. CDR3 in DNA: TGTGCCAGTAGGAAGGCCAGTCCGGGAGATACGCAGTATTTT.

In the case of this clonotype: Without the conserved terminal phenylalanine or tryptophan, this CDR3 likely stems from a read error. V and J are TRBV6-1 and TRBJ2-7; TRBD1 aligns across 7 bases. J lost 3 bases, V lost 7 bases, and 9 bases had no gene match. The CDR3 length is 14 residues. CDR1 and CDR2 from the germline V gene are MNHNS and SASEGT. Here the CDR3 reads CASNTSDRNYEQYL. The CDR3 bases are TGTGCCAGCAACACTTCGGACAGGAACTACGAGCAGTACTTA.

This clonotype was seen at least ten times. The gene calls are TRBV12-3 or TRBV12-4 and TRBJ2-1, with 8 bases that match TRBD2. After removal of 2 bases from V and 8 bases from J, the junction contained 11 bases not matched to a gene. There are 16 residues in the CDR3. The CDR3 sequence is CASSLFGAGGGDEQFF. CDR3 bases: TGTGCCAGCAGTTTATTTGGTGCGGGAGGAGGGGATGAGCAGTTCTTC.

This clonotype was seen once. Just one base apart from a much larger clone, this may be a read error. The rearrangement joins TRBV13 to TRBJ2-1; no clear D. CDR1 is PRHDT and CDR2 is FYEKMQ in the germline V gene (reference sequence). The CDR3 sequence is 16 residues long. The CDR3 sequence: CASSLGPESSYNEHFF. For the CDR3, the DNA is TGTGCCAGCAGCTTAGGCCCGGAGAGCTCCTACAATGAGCACTTCTTC.

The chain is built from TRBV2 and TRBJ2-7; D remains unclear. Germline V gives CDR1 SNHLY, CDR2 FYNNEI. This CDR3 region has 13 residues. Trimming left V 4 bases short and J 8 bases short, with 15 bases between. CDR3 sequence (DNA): TGTGCCAGCAGTGGGCTAGTTGTCCCGAAGCAGTACTTC. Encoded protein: CASSGLVVPKQYF.

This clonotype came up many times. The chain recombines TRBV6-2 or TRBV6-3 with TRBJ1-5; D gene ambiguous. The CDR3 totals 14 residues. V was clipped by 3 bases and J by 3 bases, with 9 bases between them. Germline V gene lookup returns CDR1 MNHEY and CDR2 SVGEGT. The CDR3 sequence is CASSYLWDNQPQHF. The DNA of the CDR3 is TGTGCCAGCAGTTATCTCTGGGACAATCAGCCCCAGCATTTT.

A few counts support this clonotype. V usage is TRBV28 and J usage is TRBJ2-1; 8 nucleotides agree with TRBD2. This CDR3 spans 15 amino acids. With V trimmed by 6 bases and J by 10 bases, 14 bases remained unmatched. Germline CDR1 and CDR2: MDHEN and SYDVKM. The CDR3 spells CASSRDIAGPTEQFF. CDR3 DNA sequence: TGTGCCAGCAGCCGGGACATAGCGGGGCCAACCGAGCAGTTCTTC.

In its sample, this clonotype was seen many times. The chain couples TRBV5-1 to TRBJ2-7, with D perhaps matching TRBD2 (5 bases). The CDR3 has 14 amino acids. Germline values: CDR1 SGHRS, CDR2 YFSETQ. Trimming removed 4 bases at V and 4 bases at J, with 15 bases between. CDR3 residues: CASSPGIIQYEQYF. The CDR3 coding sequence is TGCGCCAGCAGCCCCGGGATCATACAATACGAGCAGTACTTC.

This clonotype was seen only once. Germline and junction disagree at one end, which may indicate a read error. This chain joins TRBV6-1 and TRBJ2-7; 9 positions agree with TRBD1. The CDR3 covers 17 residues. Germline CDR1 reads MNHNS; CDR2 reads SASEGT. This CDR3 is CASSSKVGTGTSYVQYF. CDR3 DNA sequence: TGTGCCAGCAGTTCTAAAGTTGGGACAGGGACCTCCTACGTGCAGTACTTC.

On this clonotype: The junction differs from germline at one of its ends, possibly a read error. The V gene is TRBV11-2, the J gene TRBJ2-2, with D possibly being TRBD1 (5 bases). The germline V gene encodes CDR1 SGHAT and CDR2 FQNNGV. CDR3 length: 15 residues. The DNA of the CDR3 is TGTCCCAGCAGCCAAGGGGCCCAGAACACCGGGGAGCTGTTTTTT. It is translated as CPSSQGAQNTGELFF.

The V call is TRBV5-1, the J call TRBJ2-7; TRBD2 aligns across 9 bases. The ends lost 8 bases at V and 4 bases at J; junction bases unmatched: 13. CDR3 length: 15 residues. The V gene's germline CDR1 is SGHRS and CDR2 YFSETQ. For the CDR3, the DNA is TGCGCCAGGAGCGCTCCGGGTAGCGGGAGTTACGAGCAGTACTTC. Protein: CARSAPGSGSYEQYF.

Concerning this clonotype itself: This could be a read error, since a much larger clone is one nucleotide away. In DNA form, the CDR3 reads TGCAGCGTTGGGGTAGTGGGAGGGACCTACGAGCAGTACTTC. Translating gives CSVGVVGGTYEQYF. The V call is TRBV29-1, the J call TRBJ2-7, with 7 positions matching TRBD2. The CDR3 is 14 amino acids. Germline-derived CDR1 and CDR2 are SQVTM and ANQGSEA. Trimming took 4 bases from V and 2 from J; bases not matched to a gene: 8.

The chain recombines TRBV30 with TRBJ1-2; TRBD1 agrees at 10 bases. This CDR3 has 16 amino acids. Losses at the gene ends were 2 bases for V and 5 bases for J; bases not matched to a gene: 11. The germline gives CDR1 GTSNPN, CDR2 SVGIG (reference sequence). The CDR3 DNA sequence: TGTGCCTGGAGTACACCCGGGACAGGGGCGGTTTATGGCTACACCTTC. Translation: CAWSTPGTGAVYGYTF.

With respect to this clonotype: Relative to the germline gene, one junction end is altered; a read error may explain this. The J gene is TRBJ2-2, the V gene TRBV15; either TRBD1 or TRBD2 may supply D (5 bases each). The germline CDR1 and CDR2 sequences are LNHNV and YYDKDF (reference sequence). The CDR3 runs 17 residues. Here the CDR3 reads CATSREIDSANTGELFF. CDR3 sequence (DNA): TGTGCCACCAGCAGAGAAATAGACAGCGCGAACACCGGGGAGCTATTTTTT.

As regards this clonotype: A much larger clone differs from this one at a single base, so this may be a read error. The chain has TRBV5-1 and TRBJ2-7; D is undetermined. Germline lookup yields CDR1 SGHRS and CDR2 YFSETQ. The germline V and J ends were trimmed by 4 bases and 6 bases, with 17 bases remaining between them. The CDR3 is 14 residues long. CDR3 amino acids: CASSMIATAREQYF. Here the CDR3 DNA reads TGCGCCAGCAGCATGATCGCCACTGCGCGCGAGCAGTACTTC.

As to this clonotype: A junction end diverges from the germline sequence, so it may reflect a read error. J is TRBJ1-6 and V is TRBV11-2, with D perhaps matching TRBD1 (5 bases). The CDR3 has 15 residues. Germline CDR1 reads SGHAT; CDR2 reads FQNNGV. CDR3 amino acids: CASSLDWGGNSPLHF. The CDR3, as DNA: TGTGCAAGCAGCTTAGATTGGGGGGGTAATTCACCCCTCCACTTT.

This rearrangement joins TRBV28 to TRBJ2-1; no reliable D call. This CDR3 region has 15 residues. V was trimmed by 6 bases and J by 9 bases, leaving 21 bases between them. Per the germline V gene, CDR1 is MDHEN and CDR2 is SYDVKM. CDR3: CASSSSGAVMSEQFF. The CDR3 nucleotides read TGTGCCAGCAGCTCCTCCGGTGCGGTTATGAGTGAGCAGTTCTTC.

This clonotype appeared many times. The CDR3 nucleotides read TGTGCCAGCACTTTGGGGCTAGCGGGACTCAATGAGCAGTTCTTC. The encoded protein is CASTLGLAGLNEQFF. This chain connects TRBV12-3 or TRBV12-4 to TRBJ2-1, with 9 bases fitting TRBD2. CDR3 size: 15 residues. The V and J ends lost 7 bases and 6 bases, in that order; junction bases with no gene match: 10.

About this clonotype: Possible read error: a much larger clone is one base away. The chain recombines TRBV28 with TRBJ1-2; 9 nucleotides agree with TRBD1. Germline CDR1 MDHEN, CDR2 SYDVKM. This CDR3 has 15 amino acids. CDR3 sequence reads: CASSLSPGQGFCYTF. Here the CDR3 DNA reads TGTGCCAGCAGCTTATCACCGGGACAGGGTTTTTGCTACACCTTC.

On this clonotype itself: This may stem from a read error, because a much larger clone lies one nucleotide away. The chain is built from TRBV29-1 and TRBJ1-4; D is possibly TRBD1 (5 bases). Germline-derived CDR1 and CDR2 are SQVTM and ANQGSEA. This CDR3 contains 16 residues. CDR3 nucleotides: TGCAACGCCGGGGGAGGGGCCGGGGCAACTAATGAAAAACTGTTTTTT. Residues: CNAGGGAGATNEKLFF.

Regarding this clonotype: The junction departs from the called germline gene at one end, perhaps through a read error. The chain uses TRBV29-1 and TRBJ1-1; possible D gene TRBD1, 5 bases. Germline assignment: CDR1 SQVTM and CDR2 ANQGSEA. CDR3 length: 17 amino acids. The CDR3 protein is CSVDREGITVMNTEAFF. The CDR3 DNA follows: TGCAGCGTTGACAGGGAGGGGATAACGGTCATGAACACTGAAGCTTTCTTC.